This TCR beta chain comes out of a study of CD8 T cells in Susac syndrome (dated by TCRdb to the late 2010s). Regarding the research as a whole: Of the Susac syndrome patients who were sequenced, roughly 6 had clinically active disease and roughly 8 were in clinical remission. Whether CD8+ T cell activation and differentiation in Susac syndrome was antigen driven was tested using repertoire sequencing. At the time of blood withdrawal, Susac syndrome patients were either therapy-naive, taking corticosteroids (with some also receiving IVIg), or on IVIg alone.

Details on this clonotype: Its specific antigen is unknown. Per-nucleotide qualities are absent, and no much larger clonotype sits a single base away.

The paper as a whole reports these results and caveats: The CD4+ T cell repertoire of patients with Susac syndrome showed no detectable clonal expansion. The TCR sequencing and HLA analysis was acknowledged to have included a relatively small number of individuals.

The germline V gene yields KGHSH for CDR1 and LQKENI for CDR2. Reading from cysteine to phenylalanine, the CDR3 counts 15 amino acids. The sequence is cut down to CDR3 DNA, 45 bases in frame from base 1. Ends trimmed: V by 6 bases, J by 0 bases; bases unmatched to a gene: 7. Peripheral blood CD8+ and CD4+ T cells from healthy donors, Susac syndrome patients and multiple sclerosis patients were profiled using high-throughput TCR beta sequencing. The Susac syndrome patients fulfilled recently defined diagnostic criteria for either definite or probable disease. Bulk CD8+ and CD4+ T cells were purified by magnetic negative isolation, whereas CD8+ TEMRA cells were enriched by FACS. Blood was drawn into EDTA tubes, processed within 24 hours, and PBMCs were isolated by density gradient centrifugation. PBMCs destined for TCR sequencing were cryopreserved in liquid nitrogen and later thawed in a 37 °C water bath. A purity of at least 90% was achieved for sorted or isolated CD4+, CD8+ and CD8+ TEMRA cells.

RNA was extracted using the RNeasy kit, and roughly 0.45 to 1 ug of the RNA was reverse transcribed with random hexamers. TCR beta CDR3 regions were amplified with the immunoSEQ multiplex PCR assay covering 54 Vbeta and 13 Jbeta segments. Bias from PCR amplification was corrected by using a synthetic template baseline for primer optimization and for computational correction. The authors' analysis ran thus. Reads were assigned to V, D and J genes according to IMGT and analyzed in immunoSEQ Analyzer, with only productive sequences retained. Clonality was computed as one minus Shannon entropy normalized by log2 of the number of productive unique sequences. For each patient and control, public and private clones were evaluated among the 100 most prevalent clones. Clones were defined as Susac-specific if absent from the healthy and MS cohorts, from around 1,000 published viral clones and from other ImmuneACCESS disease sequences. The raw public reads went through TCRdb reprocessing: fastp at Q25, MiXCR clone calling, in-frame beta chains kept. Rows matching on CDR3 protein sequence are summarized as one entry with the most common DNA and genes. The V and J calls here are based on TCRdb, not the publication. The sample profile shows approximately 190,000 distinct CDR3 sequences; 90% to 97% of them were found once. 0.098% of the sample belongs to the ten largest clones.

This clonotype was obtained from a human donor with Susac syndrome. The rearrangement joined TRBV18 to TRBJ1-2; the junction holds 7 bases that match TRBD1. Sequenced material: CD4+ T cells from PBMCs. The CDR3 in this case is CASSPGTAANYGYTF. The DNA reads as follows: TGTGCCAGCTCTCCCGGGACAGCCGCTAACTATGGCTACACCTTC.